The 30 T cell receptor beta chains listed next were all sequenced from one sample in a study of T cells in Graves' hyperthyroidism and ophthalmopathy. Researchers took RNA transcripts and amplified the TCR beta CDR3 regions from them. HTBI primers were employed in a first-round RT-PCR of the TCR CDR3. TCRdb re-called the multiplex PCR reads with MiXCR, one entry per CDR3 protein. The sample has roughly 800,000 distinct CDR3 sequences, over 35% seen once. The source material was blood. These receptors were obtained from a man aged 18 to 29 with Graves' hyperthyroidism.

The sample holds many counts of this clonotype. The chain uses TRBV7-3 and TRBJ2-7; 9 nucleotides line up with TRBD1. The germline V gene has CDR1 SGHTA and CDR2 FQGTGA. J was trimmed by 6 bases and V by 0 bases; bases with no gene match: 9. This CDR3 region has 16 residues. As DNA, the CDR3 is TGTGCCAGCAGCTTAACGCTGACAGGGGGTTTGATCGAGCAGTACTTC. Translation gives CASSLTLTGGLIEQYF.

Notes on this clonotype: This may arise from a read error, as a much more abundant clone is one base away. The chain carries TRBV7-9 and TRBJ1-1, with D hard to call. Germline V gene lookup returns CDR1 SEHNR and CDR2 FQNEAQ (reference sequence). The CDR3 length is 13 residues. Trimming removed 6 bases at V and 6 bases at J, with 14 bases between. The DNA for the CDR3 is TGTGCCAGCAGGCGACGGTCAGACGCTGAAGCTTTCTTT. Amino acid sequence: CASRRRSDAEAFF.

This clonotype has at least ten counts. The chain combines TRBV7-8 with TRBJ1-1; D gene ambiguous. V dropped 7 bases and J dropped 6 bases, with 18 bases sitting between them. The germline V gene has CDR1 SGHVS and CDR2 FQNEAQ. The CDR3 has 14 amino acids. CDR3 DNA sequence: TGTGCCAGCATTGCCAACAGACAAACTCCTGAAGCTTTCTTT. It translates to CASIANRQTPEAFF.

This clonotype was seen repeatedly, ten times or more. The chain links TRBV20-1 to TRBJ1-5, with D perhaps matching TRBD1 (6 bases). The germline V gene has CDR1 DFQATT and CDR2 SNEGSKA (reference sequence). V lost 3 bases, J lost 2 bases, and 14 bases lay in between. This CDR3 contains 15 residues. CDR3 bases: TGCAGTGCTAGGATCGGGGGCCCGGGCAATCAGCCCCAGCATTTT. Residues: CSARIGGPGNQPQHF.

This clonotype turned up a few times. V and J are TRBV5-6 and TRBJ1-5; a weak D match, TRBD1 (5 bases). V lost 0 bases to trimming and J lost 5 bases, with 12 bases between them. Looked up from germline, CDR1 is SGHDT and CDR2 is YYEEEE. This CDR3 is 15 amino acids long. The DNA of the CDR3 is TGTGCCAGCAGCTTGGCGGCAGGGAGTCATCAGCCCCAGCATTTT. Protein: CASSLAAGSHQPQHF.

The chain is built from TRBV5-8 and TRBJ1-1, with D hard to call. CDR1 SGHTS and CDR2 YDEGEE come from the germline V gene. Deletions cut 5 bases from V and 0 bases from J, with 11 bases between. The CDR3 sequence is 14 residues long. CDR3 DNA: TGTGCCAGCAGTCACAGACAAATGAACACTGAAGCTTTCTTT. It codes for CASSHRQMNTEAFF.

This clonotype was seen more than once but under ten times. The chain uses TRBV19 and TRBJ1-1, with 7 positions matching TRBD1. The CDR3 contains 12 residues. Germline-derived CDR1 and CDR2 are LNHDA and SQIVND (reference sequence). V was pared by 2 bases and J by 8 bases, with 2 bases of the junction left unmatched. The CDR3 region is CASSITGEEAFF. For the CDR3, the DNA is TGTGCCAGTAGTATAACAGGGGAAGAAGCTTTCTTT.

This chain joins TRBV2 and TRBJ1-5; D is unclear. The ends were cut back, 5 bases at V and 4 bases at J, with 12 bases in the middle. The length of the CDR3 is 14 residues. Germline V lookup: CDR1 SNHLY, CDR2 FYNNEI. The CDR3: CASSQRAENQPQHF. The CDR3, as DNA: TGTGCCAGCAGTCAGAGGGCGGAGAATCAGCCCCAGCATTTT.

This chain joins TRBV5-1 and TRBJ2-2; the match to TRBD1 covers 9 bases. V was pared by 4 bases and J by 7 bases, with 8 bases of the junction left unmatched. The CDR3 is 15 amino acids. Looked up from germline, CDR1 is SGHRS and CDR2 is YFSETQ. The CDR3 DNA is TGCGCCAGCAGCCAAGGACAGGGGTGGGGCGGGGAGCTGTTTTTT. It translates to CASSQGQGWGGELFF.

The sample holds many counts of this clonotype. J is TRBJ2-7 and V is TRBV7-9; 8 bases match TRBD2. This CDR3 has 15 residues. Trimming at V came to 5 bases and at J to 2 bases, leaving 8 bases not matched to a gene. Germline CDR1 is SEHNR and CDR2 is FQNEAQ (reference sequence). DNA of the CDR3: TGTGCCAGCAGCCCGGGACTAGGGATGGCCTACGAGCAGTACTTC. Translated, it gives CASSPGLGMAYEQYF.

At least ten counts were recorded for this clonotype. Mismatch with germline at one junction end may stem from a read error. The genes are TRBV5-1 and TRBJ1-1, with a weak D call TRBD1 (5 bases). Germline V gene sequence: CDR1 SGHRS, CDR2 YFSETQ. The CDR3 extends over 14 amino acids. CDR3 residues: CASSLGRVNTEAFF. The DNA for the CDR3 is TGTGCCAGCAGCTTGGGCAGGGTCAACACTGAAGCTTTCTTT. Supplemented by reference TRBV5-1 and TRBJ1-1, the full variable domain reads KAGVTQTPRYLIKTRGQQVTLSCSPISGHRSVSWYQQTPGQGLQFLFEYFSETQRNKGNFPGRFSGRQFSNSRSEMNVSTLELGDSALYLCASSLGRVNTEAFFGQGTRLTVV.

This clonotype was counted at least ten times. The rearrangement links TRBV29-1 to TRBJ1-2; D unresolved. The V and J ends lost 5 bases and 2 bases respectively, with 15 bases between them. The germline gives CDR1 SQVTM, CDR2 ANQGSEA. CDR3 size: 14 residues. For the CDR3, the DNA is TGCAGCGTTCCCAAGTTAGGGTACAACTATGGCTACACCTTC. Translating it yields CSVPKLGYNYGYTF.

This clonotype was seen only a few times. CDR3 sequence: CASSMQPASYGYTF. The CDR3 DNA sequence: TGTGCCAGCAGCATGCAACCAGCCTCCTATGGCTACACCTTC. This rearrangement joins TRBV5-5 to TRBJ1-2, with no clear D. The V end lost 4 bases, the J end lost 4 bases, and 14 bases lay between the germline ends. The CDR3 is made up of 14 amino acids. Germline V gene lookup returns CDR1 SGHKS and CDR2 YYEKEE (reference sequence).

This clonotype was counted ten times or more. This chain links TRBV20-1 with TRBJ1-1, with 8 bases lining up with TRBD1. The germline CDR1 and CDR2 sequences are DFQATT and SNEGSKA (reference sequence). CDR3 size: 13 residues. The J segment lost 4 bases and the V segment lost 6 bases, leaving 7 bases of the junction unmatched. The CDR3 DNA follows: TGCAGTGCCAGGACAGGGAAGGGCACTGAAGCTTTCTTT. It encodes CSARTGKGTEAFF.

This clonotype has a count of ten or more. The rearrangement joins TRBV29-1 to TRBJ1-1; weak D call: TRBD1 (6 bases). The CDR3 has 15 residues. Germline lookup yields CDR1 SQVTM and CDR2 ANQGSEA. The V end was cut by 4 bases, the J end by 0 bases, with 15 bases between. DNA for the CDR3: TGCAGCGTTGGTACAGGGTATTCTATGAACACTGAAGCTTTCTTT. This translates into CSVGTGYSMNTEAFF.

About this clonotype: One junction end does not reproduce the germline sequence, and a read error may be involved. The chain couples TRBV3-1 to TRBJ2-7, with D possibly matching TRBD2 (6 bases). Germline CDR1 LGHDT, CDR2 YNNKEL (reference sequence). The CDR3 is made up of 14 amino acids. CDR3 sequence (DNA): TGTGCCAGCAGCCCCCCCGGTCAGATGGCTGGGGGGTTCTTC. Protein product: CASSPPGQMAGGFF.

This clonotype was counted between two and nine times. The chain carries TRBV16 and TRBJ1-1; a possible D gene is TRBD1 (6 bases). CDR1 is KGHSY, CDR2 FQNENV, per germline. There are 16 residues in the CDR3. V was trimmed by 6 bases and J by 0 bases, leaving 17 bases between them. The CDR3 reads CASRRNEGGLNTEAFF. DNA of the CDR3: TGTGCCAGCAGGCGTAATGAGGGGGGGCTGAACACTGAAGCTTTCTTT.

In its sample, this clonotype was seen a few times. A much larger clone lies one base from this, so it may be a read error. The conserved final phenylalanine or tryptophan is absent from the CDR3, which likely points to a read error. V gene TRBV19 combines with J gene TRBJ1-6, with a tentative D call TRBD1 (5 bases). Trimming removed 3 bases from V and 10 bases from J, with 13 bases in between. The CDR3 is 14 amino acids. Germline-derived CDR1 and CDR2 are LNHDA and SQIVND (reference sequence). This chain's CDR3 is CASSIGPGSSPLHL. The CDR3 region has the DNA TGTGCCAGTAGTATTGGTCCAGGGAGCTCACCCCTCCACCTT.

As DNA, the CDR3 is TGTGCCAGCAGCTTAACTGCGGACGAAGCTTTCTTT. It encodes CASSLTADEAFF. This sequence joins TRBV11-2 and TRBJ1-1; D remains ambiguous. V gave up 2 bases and J gave up 8 bases, with 9 bases separating them. The germline V gene encodes CDR1 SGHAT and CDR2 FQNNGV. The length of the CDR3 is 12 residues. Full variable domain (outside the CDR3, taken from reference TRBV11-2 and TRBJ1-1): EAGVAQSPRYKIIEKRQSVAFWCNPISGHATLYWYQQILGQGPKLLIQFQNNGVVDDSQLPKDRFSAERLKGVDSTLKIQPAKLEDSAVYLCASSLTADEAFFGQGTRLTVV.

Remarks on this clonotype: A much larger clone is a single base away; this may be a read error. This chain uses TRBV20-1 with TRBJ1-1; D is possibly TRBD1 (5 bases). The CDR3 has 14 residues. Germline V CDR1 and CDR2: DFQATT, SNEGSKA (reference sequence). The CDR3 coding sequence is TGCAGTGCTGGGGTCGGGGGAGGCCACACTGAAGCTCTCTTT. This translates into CSAGVGGGHTEALF.

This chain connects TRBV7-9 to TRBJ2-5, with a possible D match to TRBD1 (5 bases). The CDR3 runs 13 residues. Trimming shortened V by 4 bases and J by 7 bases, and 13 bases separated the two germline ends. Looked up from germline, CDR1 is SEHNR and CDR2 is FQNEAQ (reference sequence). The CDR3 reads CASSSNQQGTQYF. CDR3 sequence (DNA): TGTGCCAGCAGCTCCAACCAGCAGGGGACCCAGTACTTC.

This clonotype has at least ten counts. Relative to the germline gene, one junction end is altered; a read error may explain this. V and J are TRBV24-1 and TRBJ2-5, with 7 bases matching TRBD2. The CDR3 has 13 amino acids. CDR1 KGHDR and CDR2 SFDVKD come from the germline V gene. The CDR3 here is CATAGLRIRDRDF. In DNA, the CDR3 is TGTGCCACCGCGGGACTACGAATAAGAGACCGGGACTTC.

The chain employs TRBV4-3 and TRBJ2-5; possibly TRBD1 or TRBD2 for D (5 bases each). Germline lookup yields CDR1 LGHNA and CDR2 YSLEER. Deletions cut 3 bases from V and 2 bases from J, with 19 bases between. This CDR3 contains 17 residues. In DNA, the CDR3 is TGCGCCAGCAGCCATGGTCCCCCCGGGACGGGACAAGAGACCCAGTACTTC. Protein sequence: CASSHGPPGTGQETQYF.

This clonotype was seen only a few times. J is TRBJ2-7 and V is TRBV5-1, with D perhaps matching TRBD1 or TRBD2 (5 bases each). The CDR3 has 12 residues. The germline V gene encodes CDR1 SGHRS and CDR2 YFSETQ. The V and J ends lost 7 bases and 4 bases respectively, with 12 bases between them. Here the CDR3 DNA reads TGCGCCAGCGGCTCTGGGGGATACGAGCAGTACTTC. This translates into CASGSGGYEQYF.

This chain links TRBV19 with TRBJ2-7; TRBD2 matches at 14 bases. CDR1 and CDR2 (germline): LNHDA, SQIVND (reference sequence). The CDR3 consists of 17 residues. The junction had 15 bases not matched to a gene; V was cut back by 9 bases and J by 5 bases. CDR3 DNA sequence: TGTGCCAGCACCCGGACTAGCGGGAGGCCCCCGGTCGACGAGCAGTACTTC. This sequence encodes CASTRTSGRPPVDEQYF.

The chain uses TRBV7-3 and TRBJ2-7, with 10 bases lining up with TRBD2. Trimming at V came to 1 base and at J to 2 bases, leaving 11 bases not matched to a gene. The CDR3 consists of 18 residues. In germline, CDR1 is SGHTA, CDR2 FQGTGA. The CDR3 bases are TGTGCCAGCAGCTTAAGTTTTGGTGGGACTAGCGCTACCTACGAGCAGTACTTC. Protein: CASSLSFGGTSATYEQYF.

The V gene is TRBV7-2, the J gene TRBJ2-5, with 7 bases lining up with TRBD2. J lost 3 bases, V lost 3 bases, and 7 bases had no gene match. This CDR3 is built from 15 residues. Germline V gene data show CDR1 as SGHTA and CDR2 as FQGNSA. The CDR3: CASSFGTNHKETQYF. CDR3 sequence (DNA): TGTGCCAGCAGCTTCGGGACTAACCATAAAGAGACCCAGTACTTC.

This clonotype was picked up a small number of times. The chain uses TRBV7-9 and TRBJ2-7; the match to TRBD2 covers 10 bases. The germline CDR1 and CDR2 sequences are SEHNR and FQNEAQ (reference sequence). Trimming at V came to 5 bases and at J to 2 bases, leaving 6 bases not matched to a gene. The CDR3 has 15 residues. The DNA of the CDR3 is TGTGCCAGCAGCCAGGGACTAGCGAGTACCTACGAGCAGTACTTC. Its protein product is CASSQGLASTYEQYF. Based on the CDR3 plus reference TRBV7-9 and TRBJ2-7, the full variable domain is DTGVSQNPRHKITKRGQNVTFRCDPISEHNRLYWYRQTLGQGPEFLTYFQNEAQLEKSRLLSDRFSAERPKGSFSTLEIQRTEQGDSAMYLCASSQGLASTYEQYFGPGTRLTVT.

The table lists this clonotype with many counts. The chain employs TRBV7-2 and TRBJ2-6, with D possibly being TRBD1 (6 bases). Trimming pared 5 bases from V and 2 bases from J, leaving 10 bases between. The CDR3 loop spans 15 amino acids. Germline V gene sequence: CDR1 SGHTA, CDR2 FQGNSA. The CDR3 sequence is CASSPGTPGANVLTF. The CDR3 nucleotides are TGTGCCAGCAGCCCCGGGACACCTGGGGCCAACGTCCTGACTTTC.

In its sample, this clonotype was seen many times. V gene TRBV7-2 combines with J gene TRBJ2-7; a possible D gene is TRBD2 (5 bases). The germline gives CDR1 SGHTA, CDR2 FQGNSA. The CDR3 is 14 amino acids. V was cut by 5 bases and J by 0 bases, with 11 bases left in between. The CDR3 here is CASSPPGNSYEQYF. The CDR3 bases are TGTGCCAGCAGCCCGCCCGGGAACTCCTACGAGCAGTACTTC.